This entry is about one T cell receptor beta chain. The table came from immunoSEQ multiplex PCR; TCRdb's copy has only in-frame clones and leaves some out. Here the sample spans about 74,000 clones, 84% being singletons. These data come from a study of blood T cell repertoires in COVID-19. About the study: The analysed material was cDNA or gDNA that came from T cells, B-cell-depleted T cells, or PBMCs.

V lost 5 bases to trimming and J lost 0 bases, with 8 bases between them. CDR3 length equals 14 residues. Per germline, CDR1 SEHNR and CDR2 FQNEAQ (reference sequence). Sequencing was done on a sample of peripheral blood. The clonotype comes from a man between 70 and 80 years old with acute or convalescent COVID-19. The genes are TRBV7-9 and TRBJ1-5; D ambiguous. CDR3 DNA sequence: TGTGCCAGCAGCCTGGCGGATAGCAATCAGCCCCAGCATTTT. Protein sequence: CASSLADSNQPQHF.